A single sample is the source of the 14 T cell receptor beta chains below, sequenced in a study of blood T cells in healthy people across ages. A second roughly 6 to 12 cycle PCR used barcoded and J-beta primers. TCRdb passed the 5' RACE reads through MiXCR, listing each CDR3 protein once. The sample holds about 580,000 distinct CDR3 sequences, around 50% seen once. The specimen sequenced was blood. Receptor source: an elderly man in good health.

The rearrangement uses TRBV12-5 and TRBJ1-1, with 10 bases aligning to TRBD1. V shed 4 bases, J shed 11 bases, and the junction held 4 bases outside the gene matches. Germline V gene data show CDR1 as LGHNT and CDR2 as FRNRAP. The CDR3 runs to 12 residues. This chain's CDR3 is CASGSRQGAAFF. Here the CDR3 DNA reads TGTGCTAGTGGTTCACGACAGGGGGCGGCTTTCTTT.

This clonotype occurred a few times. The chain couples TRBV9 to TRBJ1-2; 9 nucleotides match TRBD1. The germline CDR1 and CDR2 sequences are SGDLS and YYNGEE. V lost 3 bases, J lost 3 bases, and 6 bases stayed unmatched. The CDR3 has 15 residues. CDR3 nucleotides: TGTGCCAGCAGCGAGAGGGACAGGGCGGACTATGGCTACACCTTC. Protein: CASSERDRADYGYTF.

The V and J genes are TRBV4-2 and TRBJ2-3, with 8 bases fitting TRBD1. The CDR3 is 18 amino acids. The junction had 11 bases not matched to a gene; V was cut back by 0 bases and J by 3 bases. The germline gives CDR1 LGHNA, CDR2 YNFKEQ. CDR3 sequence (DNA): TGTGCCAGCAGCCAAGATCAGGGCACAGGGGGTGGGACAGATACGCAGTATTTT. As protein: CASSQDQGTGGGTDTQYF.

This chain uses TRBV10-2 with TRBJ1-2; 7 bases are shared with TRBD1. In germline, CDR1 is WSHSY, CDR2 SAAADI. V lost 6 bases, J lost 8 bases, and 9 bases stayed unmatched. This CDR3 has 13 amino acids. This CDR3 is CASSHDRDWGYTF. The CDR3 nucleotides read TGCGCCAGCAGCCACGACAGGGACTGGGGCTACACCTTC.

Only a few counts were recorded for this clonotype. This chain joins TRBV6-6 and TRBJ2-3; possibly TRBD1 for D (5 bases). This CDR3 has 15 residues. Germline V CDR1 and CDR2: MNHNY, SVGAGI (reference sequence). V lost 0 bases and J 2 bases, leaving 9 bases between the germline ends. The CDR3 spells CASSYSGRVTDTQYF. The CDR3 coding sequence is TGTGCCAGCAGTTACTCTGGCAGGGTCACAGATACGCAGTATTTT.

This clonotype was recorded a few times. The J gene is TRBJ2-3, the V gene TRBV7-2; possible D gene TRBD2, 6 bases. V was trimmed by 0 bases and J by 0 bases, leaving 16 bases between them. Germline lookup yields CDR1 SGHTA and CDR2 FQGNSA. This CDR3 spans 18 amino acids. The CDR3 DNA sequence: TGTGCCAGCAGCTTAGCGGGGTTACGGGGGTTTAGCACAGATACGCAGTATTTT. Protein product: CASSLAGLRGFSTDTQYF.

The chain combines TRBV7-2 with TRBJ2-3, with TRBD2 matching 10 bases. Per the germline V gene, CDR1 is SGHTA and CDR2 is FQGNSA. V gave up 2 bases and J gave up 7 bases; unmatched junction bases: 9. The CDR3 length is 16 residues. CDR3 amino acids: CASSLLAGAASHTQYF. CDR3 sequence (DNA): TGTGCCAGCAGCTTACTAGCGGGGGCGGCGTCGCATACGCAGTATTTT.

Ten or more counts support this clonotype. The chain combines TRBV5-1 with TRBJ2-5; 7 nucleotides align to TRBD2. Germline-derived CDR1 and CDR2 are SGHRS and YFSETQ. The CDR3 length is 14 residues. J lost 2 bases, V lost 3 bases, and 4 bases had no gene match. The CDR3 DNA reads TGCGCCAGCAGCTGGGCGGGAGTGCAAGAGACCCAGTACTTC. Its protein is CASSWAGVQETQYF.

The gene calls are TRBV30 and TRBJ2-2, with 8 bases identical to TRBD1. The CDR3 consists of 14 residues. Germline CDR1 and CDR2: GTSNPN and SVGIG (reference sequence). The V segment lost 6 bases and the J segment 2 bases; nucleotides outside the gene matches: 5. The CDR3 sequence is CACQGARNTGELFF. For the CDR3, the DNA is TGTGCCTGCCAGGGGGCTCGAAACACCGGGGAGCTGTTTTTT. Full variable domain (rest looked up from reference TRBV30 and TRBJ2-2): SQTIHQWPATLVQPVGSPLSLECTVEGTSNPNLYWYRQAAGRGLQLLFYSVGIGQISSEVPQNLSASRPQDRQFILSSKKLLLSDSGFYLCACQGARNTGELFFGEGSRLTVL.

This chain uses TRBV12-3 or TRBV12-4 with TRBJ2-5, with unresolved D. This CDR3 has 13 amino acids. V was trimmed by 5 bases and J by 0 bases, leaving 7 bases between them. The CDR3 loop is CASSTRDQETQYF. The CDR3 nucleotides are TGTGCCAGCAGTACCCGGGACCAAGAGACCCAGTACTTC.

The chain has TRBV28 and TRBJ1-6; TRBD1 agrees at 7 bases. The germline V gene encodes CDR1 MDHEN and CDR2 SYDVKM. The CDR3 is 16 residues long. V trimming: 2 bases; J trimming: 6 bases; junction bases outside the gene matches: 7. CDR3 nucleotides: TGTGCCAGCAGTTTAGACAGGGCTCCCGTTAATTCACCCCTCCACTTT. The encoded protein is CASSLDRAPVNSPLHF.

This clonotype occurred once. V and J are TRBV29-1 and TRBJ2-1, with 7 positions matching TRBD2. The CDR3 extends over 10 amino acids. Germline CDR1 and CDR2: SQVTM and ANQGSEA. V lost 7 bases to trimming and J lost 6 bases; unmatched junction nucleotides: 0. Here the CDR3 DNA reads TGCAGCGGGGGGGGCAATGAGCAGTTCTTC. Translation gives CSGGGNEQFF.

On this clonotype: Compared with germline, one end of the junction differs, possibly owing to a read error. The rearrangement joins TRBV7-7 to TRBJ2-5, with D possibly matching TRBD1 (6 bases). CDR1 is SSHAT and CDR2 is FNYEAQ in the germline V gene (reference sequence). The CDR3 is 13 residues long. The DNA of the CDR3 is TGTGCTAGCAGCCCACAGGGTCAGGGGACCCAGTACTTC. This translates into CASSPQGQGTQYF.

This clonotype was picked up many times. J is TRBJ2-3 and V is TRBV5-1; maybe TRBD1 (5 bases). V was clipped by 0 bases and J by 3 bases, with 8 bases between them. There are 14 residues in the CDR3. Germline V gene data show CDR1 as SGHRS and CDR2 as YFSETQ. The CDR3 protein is CASSLVKGTDTQYF. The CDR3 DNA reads TGCGCCAGCAGCTTGGTGAAGGGGACAGATACGCAGTATTTT.